Below, 15 T cell receptor beta chains from the same sample are listed, as sequenced in a study of sequential checkpoint blockade in melanoma. The treatment is: randomized to nivolumab then ipilimumab (arm A) or the reverse (arm B). The method was immunoSEQ multiplex PCR; TCRdb's version includes in-frame clones alone and lacks a portion of them. The sample has about 13,000 clones; around 80% are singletons. The specimen comprised CD8+ T cells sorted from blood (inferred from file names), sampled from a patient given nivolumab and ipilimumab in sequence. The receptor source for this set is a human donor with melanoma.

The chain uses TRBV7-3 and TRBJ1-2; TRBD1 might be the D (5 bases). The CDR3 contains 16 residues. V dropped 2 bases and J dropped 2 bases, with 15 bases sitting between them. Per the germline V gene, CDR1 is SGHTA and CDR2 is FQGTGA. The chain's CDR3 is CASSLSLTGSNYGYTF. CDR3 sequence (DNA): TGTGCCAGCAGCTTATCCCTTACAGGATCCAACTATGGCTACACCTTC.

The gene calls are TRBV18 and TRBJ2-7, with 11 positions matching TRBD1. CDR3 length: 15 residues. Germline values: CDR1 KGHSH, CDR2 LQKENI. Trimming took 3 bases from V and 9 from J; bases not matched to a gene: 10. The CDR3 DNA follows: TGTGCCAGCTCACCGCCGGGACAGGGGGAGGCCCGGCAGTACTTC. Translation gives CASSPPGQGEARQYF.

This chain connects TRBV5-5 to TRBJ2-7; 7 bases align to TRBD2. V lost 4 bases to trimming and J lost 10 bases; unmatched junction nucleotides: 14. This CDR3 spans 14 amino acids. Germline V gene data show CDR1 as SGHKS and CDR2 as YYEKEE (reference sequence). The CDR3 region is CASSPGPAGTLQYF. CDR3 nucleotides: TGTGCCAGCAGCCCTGGACCAGCGGGGACGTTACAGTACTTC.

This clone was observed once. The chain couples TRBV9 to TRBJ2-7; 11 bases are shared with TRBD1. The trim removed 0 bases at V and 5 bases at J, leaving 4 bases unmatched. CDR3 length: 15 residues. Germline V gene sequence: CDR1 SGDLS, CDR2 YYNGEE. The CDR3 loop reads CASSVAGTGGNEQYF. Here the CDR3 DNA reads TGTGCCAGCAGCGTAGCTGGGACAGGGGGTAACGAGCAGTACTTC.

V and J are TRBV11-1 and TRBJ2-7; tentatively, D is TRBD1 (5 bases). V lost 0 bases and J 2 bases, leaving 8 bases between the germline ends. Germline lookup yields CDR1 SGHAT and CDR2 FQDESV (reference sequence). The CDR3 covers 14 residues. The DNA of the CDR3 is TGTGCCAGCAGCTTAGCGCAGGGAACCTACGAGCAGTACTTC. It translates to CASSLAQGTYEQYF.

This chain links TRBV6-6 with TRBJ2-7; 7 positions match TRBD1. Germline lookup yields CDR1 MNHNY and CDR2 SVGAGI (reference sequence). CDR3 size: 15 residues. V lost 8 bases to trimming and J lost 2 bases; unmatched junction nucleotides: 12. For the CDR3, the DNA is TGTGCCAGCGGAAACATAAAGGGGGCTACCTACGAGCAGTACTTC. The encoded protein is CASGNIKGATYEQYF.

Comment on this clone: One junction end does not reproduce the germline sequence, and a read error may be involved. The chain is built from TRBV5-4 and TRBJ2-7; 8 nucleotides align to TRBD2. This CDR3 spans 15 amino acids. From germline, CDR1 is SGHNT and CDR2 YYREEE (reference sequence). CDR3 nucleotide sequence: TGCGCCAGCAGCCAAGAATTCGCGGGAGGCTACGAGCAGTACTTC. Its translation is CASSQEFAGGYEQYF.

This chain links TRBV6-5 with TRBJ2-3; 11 bases are shared with TRBD1. V was clipped by 6 bases and J by 6 bases; unmatched bases: 8. This CDR3 comprises 15 residues. CDR1 is MNHEY and CDR2 is SVGAGI in the germline V gene. CDR3 loop: CASRTRGQGGDTQYF. In DNA, the CDR3 is TGTGCCAGCAGAACCCGGGGACAGGGGGGCGATACGCAGTATTTT.

This CDR3 is CASSAPGQGNEQYF. The CDR3 DNA reads TGTGCCAGCAGCGCCCCGGGACAGGGAAACGAGCAGTACTTC. The chain is built from TRBV9 and TRBJ2-7; 9 bases agree with TRBD1. The V gene's germline CDR1 is SGDLS and CDR2 YYNGEE. Trimming at V came to 3 bases and at J to 5 bases, leaving 6 bases not matched to a gene. This CDR3 spans 14 amino acids.

This sequence joins TRBV7-6 and TRBJ2-7; D is perhaps TRBD2 (6 bases). Trimming shortened V by 10 bases and J by 7 bases, and 20 bases separated the two germline ends. This CDR3 is built from 13 residues. From germline, CDR1 is SGHVS and CDR2 FNYEAQ. For the CDR3, the DNA is TGTGCCACACGACGGACCCCGGCGGGGGAGCAGTACTTC. Protein: CATRRTPAGEQYF. The whole variable domain, filled in from reference TRBV7-6 and TRBJ2-7, reads GAGVSQSPRYKVTKRGQDVALRCDPISGHVSLYWYRQALGQGPEFLTYFNYEAQQDKSGLPNDRFSAERPEGSISTLTIQRTEQRDSAMYRCATRRTPAGEQYFGPGTRLTVT.

This chain uses TRBV14 with TRBJ2-1; 10 bases agree with TRBD1. The trim removed 4 bases at V and 3 bases at J, leaving 6 bases unmatched. The germline V gene has CDR1 SGHDN and CDR2 FVKESK. This CDR3 region has 16 residues. CDR3 region: CASSPIGDRGYNEQFF. The CDR3 coding sequence is TGTGCCAGCAGCCCCATAGGGGACAGGGGCTACAATGAGCAGTTCTTC.

The genes are TRBV7-5 and TRBJ2-3; the table's D call of TRBD2 was not tested on the DNA. TRBV7-5 is flagged as a pseudogene. This CDR3 has 15 residues. CDR3 protein: CASRPPGALDDTQYF. The CDR3, as DNA: TGTGCCAGCAGGCCCCCGGGAGCCTTGGATGATACGCAGTATTTT.

The rearrangement links TRBV2 to TRBJ2-3; D may be TRBD2 (7 bases). Germline V gene sequence: CDR1 SNHLY, CDR2 FYNNEI. The ends were cut back, 3 bases at V and 6 bases at J, with 13 bases in the middle. This CDR3 has 14 amino acids. The CDR3 sequence: CASSDGEGEDTQYF. Here the CDR3 DNA reads TGTGCCAGCAGTGATGGGGAGGGGGAGGATACGCAGTATTTT.

This clone counts as medium-sized. The rearrangement links TRBV9 to TRBJ2-7; tentatively, D is TRBD1 (5 bases). The ends were cut back, 4 bases at V and 4 bases at J, with 15 bases in the middle. The CDR3 contains 14 residues. Germline V gene sequence: CDR1 SGDLS, CDR2 YYNGEE. CDR3 residues: CASSPVPGQYEQYF. Here the CDR3 DNA reads TGTGCCAGCAGCCCGGTACCAGGGCAGTACGAGCAGTACTTC.

The chain combines TRBV5-1 with TRBJ2-2; 7 positions match TRBD1. The CDR3 totals 16 residues. The germline V gene encodes CDR1 SGHRS and CDR2 YFSETQ. V lost 4 bases to trimming and J lost 3 bases; unmatched junction nucleotides: 9. Written as DNA, the CDR3 is TGCGCCAGCAGCGCCCCGACAGGGTTGGACACCGGGGAGCTGTTTTTT. This gives the protein CASSAPTGLDTGELFF.